What follows is one T cell receptor (beta chain) and its context. The antigen is unknown. The V gene's germline CDR1 is MDHEN and CDR2 SYDVKM. J was trimmed by 8 bases and V by 6 bases; bases with no gene match: 7. This CDR3 has 13 amino acids. Generated by immunoSEQ multiplex PCR, the TCRdb table keeps only in-frame clones and is missing some. The sample records about 100,000 clones, more than 80% being singletons. This sample was included in a study of T cell responses to AZD1222 COVID-19 vaccine. Study-wide points: Donors were largely white British and mainly female; clonal diversity was possibly underestimated. Spike-specific TCR breadth rose after two AZD1222 doses, and depth rose as well.

The chain carries TRBV28 and TRBJ1-1; 9 bases map to TRBD1. This specimen was peripheral blood, taken on day 0 of AZD1222 vaccination. The sequence was obtained from an adult in good health. Here the CDR3 reads CASSSQGAREAFF. In DNA, the CDR3 is TGTGCCAGCAGCTCACAGGGGGCTCGAGAAGCTTTCTTT. Based on the CDR3 plus reference TRBV28 and TRBJ1-1, the full variable domain is DVKVTQSSRYLVKRTGEKVFLECVQDMDHENMFWYRQDPGLGLRLIYFSYDVKMKEKGDIPEGYSVSREKKERFSLILESASTNQTSMYLCASSSQGAREAFFGQGTRLTVV.